This is a list of T cell receptor beta chains from one sample in a study of blood T cell repertoires in COVID-19. This table comes from immunoSEQ multiplex PCR, and its TCRdb copy is limited to in-frame clones, with some not included. The repertoire holds about 320,000 clones, with around nine tenths as singletons. The sample taken for sequencing was peripheral blood. The source is a woman in her 30s with COVID-19, enrolled during active disease. CDR3s include the opening cysteine and the closing phenylalanine or tryptophan. D genes are given only for firm matches. The size of a clone is reported for some rows only, either as once, few or many, or as a class for expanded clones.

>NA|TRBJ2-5|NA|TRBV29-1
TGCAGCGTTGAAGTCTACGGAGAGACCCAGTACTTC
CSVEVYGETQYF
>TRBD1|TRBJ1-2|NA|TRBV2
TGTGCCAGCAGGCAAATAGGGACAGCCGAGAGGGATGGCTACACCTTC
CASRQIGTAERDGYTF
>NA|TRBJ2-7|NA|TRBV5-1
TGCGCCAGCAGTCCCCGCGATAAAGCCTACGAGCAGTACTTC
CASSPRDKAYEQYF
>TRBD1|TRBJ2-7|few|TRBV27
TGTGCCAGCAGTTTCTCCGGGACAGGGCCAAGTGAGCAGTACTTC
CASSFSGTGPSEQYF
>TRBD1|TRBJ2-7|NA|TRBV5-1
TGCGCCAGCAGCTTATTCAGGGGGCCCAACGAGCAGTACTTC
CASSLFRGPNEQYF
>TRBD1|TRBJ2-1|once|TRBV7-9
TGTGCCAGCAGCTACTGGACAGGGGGCGCTGAGCAGTTCTTC
CASSYWTGGAEQFF
>TRBD2|TRBJ2-5|NA|TRBV20-1
TGCAGTGCTAGTTACGTTCGCGGGGGGGGAGAGACCCAGTACTTC
CSASYVRGGGETQYF
>NA|TRBJ2-7|NA|TRBV27
TGTGCCAGCAGCTGGGCATCCTCCTACGAGCAGTACTTC
CASSWASSYEQYF
>TRBD1|TRBJ1-1|NA|TRBV7-2
TGTGCCAGCAGCTTATTGACAGGGCCTCTCATGAACACTGAAGCTTTCTTT
CASSLLTGPLMNTEAFF
>NA|TRBJ2-7|NA|TRBV25-1
TGTGCCAGCAGTGAAGTTAACGAGCAGTACTTC
CASSEVNEQYF
>NA|TRBJ2-1|NA|TRBV28
TGTGCCAGCAGTCCCCAGGGGGGGCGGGGGGACAATGAGCAGTTCTTC
CASSPQGGRGDNEQFF
>TRBD2|TRBJ2-3|NA|TRBV6-6
TGTGCCAGCACCCCCCTGGGGGGGGCAGATACGCAGTATTTT
CASTPLGGADTQYF
>NA|TRBJ1-2|NA|TRBV4-1
TGCGCCAGCAGCCAAGTAGGGGCGGTTGGCTACACCTTC
CASSQVGAVGYTF
>NA|TRBJ1-3|many|TRBV21-1
TGTGCCAGCAGCAAAGGGACATATAAGGGTTCGGGAAACACCATATATTTT
CASSKGTYKGSGNTIYF
>TRBD2|TRBJ2-1|NA|TRBV7-9
TGTGCCAGCAGCCACAGGACTAGCGGCCTTCTGGACGAGCAGTTCTTC
CASSHRTSGLLDEQFF
>NA|TRBJ1-4|once|TRBV11-2
TGTGCCAGCAGCAACAGCATAAATGAAAAACTGTTTTTT
CASSNSINEKLFF
>TRBD1|TRBJ1-3|NA|TRBV4-1
TGCGCCAGCAGCCAAGTCCGGGACAGGGGGGACACCATATATTTT
CASSQVRDRGDTIYF
>TRBD1|TRBJ1-1|NA|TRBV2
TGTGCCAGCAGTGGAACCCTTGGACAGGGTAATATCGGAGCTTTCTTT
CASSGTLGQGNIGAFF
>NA|TRBJ1-5|NA|TRBV11-2
TGTGCCAGCAGCTTAGGACCACAGGGACCTAGCAATCAGCCCCAGCATTTT
CASSLGPQGPSNQPQHF
>NA|TRBJ2-1|once|TRBV15
TGTGCCACCAGCAGAGATCCGGGGAGCTCCTACAATGAGCAGTTCTTC
CATSRDPGSSYNEQFF
>NA|TRBJ1-5|NA|TRBV5-1
TGCGCCAGCAGCTTGGAGGGGGGGAGACAGCCCCAGCATTTT
CASSLEGGRQPQHF
>TRBD2|TRBJ2-2|NA|TRBV5-1
TGCGCCAGCAGCTTCCCTGTCTTCGGGGGGGCCGGCGGGGAGCTGTTTTTT
CASSFPVFGGAGGELFF
>TRBD1|TRBJ1-2|few|TRBV4-1
TGCGCCAGCAGCAAGCCGGGACAGGGATCCTATGGCTACACCTTC
CASSKPGQGSYGYTF
>TRBD2|TRBJ2-3|NA|TRBV27
TGTGCCAGCACAGAAGCTAGCGGGGGGTCTACAGATACGCAGTATTTT
CASTEASGGSTDTQYF
>TRBD2|TRBJ2-5|NA|TRBV4-1
TGCGCCAGCAGCCAAGTCCCTAGCGGAGAGACCCAGTACTTC
CASSQVPSGETQYF
>NA|TRBJ1-2|once|TRBV7-9
TGTGCCAGCAGCTTAATCGAGGTAGCGGGGGGCTACACCTTC
CASSLIEVAGGYTF
>NA|TRBJ1-2|once|TRBV5-1
TGCGCCAGCAGCTTTCAGGGGTACTATGGCTACACCTTC
CASSFQGYYGYTF
>NA|TRBJ2-3|once|TRBV27
TGTGCCAGCACCTTTGGTCTGGGCGCAGATACGCAGTATTTT
CASTFGLGADTQYF
>NA|TRBJ1-4|NA|TRBV7-8
TGTGCCAGCAACAACCCTCACCAAAGCGGTGAAAAACTGTTTTTT
CASNNPHQSGEKLFF
>TRBD2|TRBJ2-3|NA|TRBV6-4
TGTGCCAGCAGAGTTCACACTAGCGAAAACACAGATACGCAGTATTTT
CASRVHTSENTDTQYF
>TRBD2|TRBJ2-5|NA|TRBV6-5
TGTGCCAGCAGTTACCTAGCGGGGGGGCGGGAGACCCAGTACTTC
CASSYLAGGRETQYF
>NA|TRBJ1-4|NA|TRBV5-1
TGCGCCAGCAGACCGGGACGGGGGAATGAAAAACTGTTTTTT
CASRPGRGNEKLFF
>TRBD1|TRBJ1-2|NA|TRBV5-5
TGTGCCAGCAGCCCGACAGCCGGGACAGGGCTCTATGGCTACACCTTC
CASSPTAGTGLYGYTF
>NA|TRBJ1-3|NA|TRBV11-2
TGTGCCAGCAGCCCCCTGGGGCCTGGAAACACCATATATTTT
CASSPLGPGNTIYF
>NA|TRBJ2-3|NA|TRBV18
TGTGCCAGCTCACGTAGAGGTTGGAACACAGATACGCAGTATTTT
CASSRRGWNTDTQYF
>NA|TRBJ1-3|NA|TRBV19
TGTGCCAGTAGTTCGCAGGGACTTTCAGTCTCTGGAAACACCATATATTTT
CASSSQGLSVSGNTIYF
>NA|TRBJ2-2|NA|TRBV6-5
TGTGCCAGCAACCCGCGGGACAACACCGGGGAGCTGTTTTTT
CASNPRDNTGELFF
>NA|TRBJ1-1|NA|TRBV19
TGTGCCAGTACCTGGGGGGGGGCGGACGAAGCTTTCTTT
CASTWGGADEAFF
>NA|TRBJ1-1|NA|TRBV28
TGTGCCAGCAGTTTAGGGACTGGGGCTTTCTTT
CASSLGTGAFF
>NA|TRBJ2-7|NA|TRBV19
TGTGCCACCAGTGGGGGGGGGCCGTACGAGCAGTACTTC
CATSGGGPYEQYF
>NA|TRBJ2-1|few|TRBV10-1
TGCGCCAGCAGCCCCGGGACATTTGGCAATGAGCAGTTCTTC
CASSPGTFGNEQFF
>TRBD1|TRBJ1-2|NA|TRBV30
TGTGCCTGGGGGACAGGGTACAATGGCTACACCTTC
CAWGTGYNGYTF
>TRBD1|TRBJ2-3|NA|TRBV7-9
TGTGCCAGCAGTCGCCCGACAGGGGGGTATGGCACAGATACGCAGTATTTT
CASSRPTGGYGTDTQYF
>NA|TRBJ1-6|once|TRBV14
TGTGCCAGCAGCCGAGGTCGGTTTAATTCACCCCTCCACTTT
CASSRGRFNSPLHF
>NA|TRBJ1-2|NA|TRBV7-9
TGTGCCAGCAGCTTAGTTGGATTAGGCTTGGGCGGCTACACCTTC
CASSLVGLGLGGYTF
>NA|TRBJ2-7|NA|TRBV2
TGTGCCAGCATTCCCCAGGGCAAACCCTACGAGCAGTACTTC
CASIPQGKPYEQYF